A single sample is the source of the 10 T cell receptor beta chains below, sequenced in a study of blood T cell repertoires in COVID-19. The table came from immunoSEQ multiplex PCR; TCRdb's copy has only in-frame clones and leaves some out. This sample has hundreds of thousands of clones, with 80% to 90% found just once. The sequencing input was PBMCs or T cells enriched from blood (not recorded which). These receptors were taken from a woman aged 18-30 years who had recovered from COVID-19.

The genes are TRBV10-2 and TRBJ2-7, with 7 bases identical to TRBD1. J lost 5 bases, V lost 5 bases, and 9 bases had no gene match. Per germline, CDR1 WSHSY and CDR2 SAAADI. The CDR3 extends over 14 amino acids. For the CDR3, the DNA is TGCGCCAGCAGTACCTCTGGACAGGACAACGAGCAGTACTTC. This codes for CASSTSGQDNEQYF.

As DNA, the CDR3 is TGCGCCAGCAGCTTGAATTCCGAGGATACGCAGTATTTT. Its protein is CASSLNSEDTQYF. The chain employs TRBV5-1 and TRBJ2-3; D remains unclear. The CDR3 is 13 residues long. V was clipped by 1 base and J by 6 bases, with 9 bases between them. The germline V gene encodes CDR1 SGHRS and CDR2 YFSETQ.

As for this clone: Within the sample, other DNA sequences also encode this same CDR3. V usage is TRBV10-3 and J usage is TRBJ2-3; D unresolved. V lost 3 bases, J lost 0 bases, and 7 bases lay in between. Germline CDR1 and CDR2: ENHRY and SYGVKD. The CDR3 has 14 residues. The CDR3 DNA is TGTGCCATCAGTGATCCGGGTAGCACAGATACGCAGTATTTT. Translation gives CAISDPGSTDTQYF.

The rearrangement joins TRBV24-1 to TRBJ2-7, with a tentative D call TRBD2 (6 bases). The V end lost 3 bases, the J end lost 2 bases, and 10 bases lay between the germline ends. The CDR3 covers 14 residues. In germline, CDR1 is KGHDR, CDR2 SFDVKD. CDR3 amino acids: CATSDPAGPYEQYF. The DNA for the CDR3 is TGTGCCACCAGTGATCCGGCGGGACCCTACGAGCAGTACTTC.

The chain joins TRBV11-2 to TRBJ2-1; 8 nucleotides agree with TRBD1. Trimming cost V 4 bases and J 4 bases; bases outside gene matches: 12. The length of the CDR3 is 17 residues. The germline gives CDR1 SGHAT, CDR2 FQNNGV. The CDR3, as DNA: TGTGCCAGCAGCTCCTCGACTGACAGGGGATATTACAATGAGCAGTTCTTC. It encodes CASSSSTDRGYYNEQFF. The full variable domain, in which reference TRBV11-2 and TRBJ2-1 provide the parts outside the CDR3, is EAGVAQSPRYKIIEKRQSVAFWCNPISGHATLYWYQQILGQGPKLLIQFQNNGVVDDSQLPKDRFSAERLKGVDSTLKIQPAKLEDSAVYLCASSSSTDRGYYNEQFFGPGTRLTVL.

The genes are TRBV7-9 and TRBJ1-2; D perhaps matches TRBD1 (5 bases). V lost 7 bases and J lost 4, with 22 bases in between. Germline CDR1 SEHNR, CDR2 FQNEAQ (reference sequence). The CDR3 length is 16 residues. The CDR3 loop reads CASTPRGEGGIYGYTF. In DNA form, the CDR3 reads TGTGCCAGCACCCCCAGAGGGGAGGGAGGGATCTATGGCTACACCTTC.

The chain carries TRBV15 and TRBJ2-3; D perhaps matches TRBD2 (7 bases). The ends were cut back, 0 bases at V and 6 bases at J, with 13 bases in the middle. The CDR3 sequence is 15 residues long. The germline CDR1 and CDR2 sequences are LNHNV and YYDKDF (reference sequence). CDR3 DNA sequence: TGTGCCACCAGCAGAGATGGGGGGGCCGGGGATACGCAGTATTTT. It yields the protein CATSRDGGAGDTQYF.

On this clone itself: Other DNA sequences in this sample translate to the same CDR3. This rearrangement joins TRBV5-1 to TRBJ1-1, with unresolved D. CDR1 is SGHRS and CDR2 is YFSETQ in the germline V gene. CDR3 size: 14 residues. Trimming stripped 0 bases from V and 1 base from J, with 7 bases between. Here the CDR3 DNA reads TGCGCCAGCAGCTTGGATCCGGGGAACACTGAAGCTTTCTTT. Translation gives CASSLDPGNTEAFF. The variable domain in full, with the rest retrieved from reference TRBV5-1 and TRBJ1-1, is KAGVTQTPRYLIKTRGQQVTLSCSPISGHRSVSWYQQTPGQGLQFLFEYFSETQRNKGNFPGRFSGRQFSNSRSEMNVSTLELGDSALYLCASSLDPGNTEAFFGQGTRLTVV.

V usage is TRBV2 and J usage is TRBJ1-3, with D maybe TRBD1 (6 bases). The CDR3 extends over 14 amino acids. Germline CDR1 is SNHLY and CDR2 is FYNNEI. V lost 6 bases and J lost 4, with 13 bases in between. The CDR3, as DNA: TGTGCCAGCAGCGCGGGGGCGCGGGGAAACACCATATATTTT. As protein: CASSAGARGNTIYF.

The rearrangement joins TRBV28 to TRBJ2-7; 8 bases fit TRBD2. CDR3 length: 14 amino acids. Germline V CDR1 and CDR2: MDHEN, SYDVKM. J gave up 0 bases and V 6 bases, and 4 bases lay outside the gene matches. In DNA, the CDR3 is TGTGCCAGCAGCCATAGCGGGGACTCCTACGAGCAGTACTTC. Amino acids: CASSHSGDSYEQYF.